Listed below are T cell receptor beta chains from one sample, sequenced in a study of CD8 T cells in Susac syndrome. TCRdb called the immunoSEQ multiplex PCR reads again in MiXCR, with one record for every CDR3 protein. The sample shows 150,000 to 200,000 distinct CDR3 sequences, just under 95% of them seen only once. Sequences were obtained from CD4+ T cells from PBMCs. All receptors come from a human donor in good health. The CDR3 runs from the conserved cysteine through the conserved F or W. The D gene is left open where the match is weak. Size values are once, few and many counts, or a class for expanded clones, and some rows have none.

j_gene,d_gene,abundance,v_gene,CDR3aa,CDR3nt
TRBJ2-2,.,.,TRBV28,CASSSSQGPNTGELFF,TGTGCCAGCAGTTCCTCACAGGGTCCGAACACCGGGGAGCTGTTTTTT
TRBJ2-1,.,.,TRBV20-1,CSARGAVAYNEQFF,TGCAGTGCTAGAGGGGCAGTAGCCTACAATGAGCAGTTCTTC
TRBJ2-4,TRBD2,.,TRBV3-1,CASSQDKGGLAKNIQYF,TGTGCCAGCAGCCAAGATAAGGGAGGGCTAGCCAAAAACATTCAGTACTTC
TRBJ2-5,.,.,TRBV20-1,CSASGGPETQYF,TGCAGTGCTAGCGGGGGGCCAGAGACCCAGTACTTC
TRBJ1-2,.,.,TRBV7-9,CASSINEGFGYTF,TGTGCCAGCAGCATAAACGAGGGTTTCGGCTACACCTTC
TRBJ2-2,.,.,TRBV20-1,CSAEVGLGTGELFF,TGCAGTGCTGAGGTGGGGCTGGGAACCGGGGAGCTGTTTTTT
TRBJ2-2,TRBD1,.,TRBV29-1,CSVTGTATTGELFF,TGCAGCGTGACCGGGACAGCCACCACCGGGGAGCTGTTTTTT
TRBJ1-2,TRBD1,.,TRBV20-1,CSVVVGTGASLGGYTF,TGCAGTGTTGTAGTTGGGACAGGGGCCAGTTTGGGGGGCTACACCTTC
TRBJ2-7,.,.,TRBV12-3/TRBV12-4,CASSSGTSSYEQYF,TGTGCCAGCAGTTCGGGGACTTCATCCTACGAGCAGTACTTC
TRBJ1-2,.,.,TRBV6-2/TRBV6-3,CASSLTEYYGYTF,TGTGCCAGCAGCTTGACAGAATACTATGGCTACACCTTC
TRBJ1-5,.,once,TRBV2,CASSEAATVNQPQHF,TGTGCCAGCAGTGAAGCGGCGACCGTCAATCAGCCCCAGCATTTT
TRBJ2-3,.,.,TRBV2,CASSVRTGGPDTQYF,TGTGCCAGCAGTGTTCGAACGGGGGGCCCAGATACGCAGTATTTT
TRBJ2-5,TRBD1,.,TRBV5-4,CASSYPGGETQYF,TGTGCCAGCAGCTACCCAGGGGGAGAGACCCAGTACTTC
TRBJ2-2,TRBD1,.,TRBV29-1,CSVVDRGHGELFF,TGCAGCGTTGTCGACAGGGGCCACGGGGAGCTGTTTTTT
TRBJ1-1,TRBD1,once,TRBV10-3,CAISETPGTGVFGEAFF,TGTGCCATCAGTGAAACGCCCGGGACAGGGGTCTTCGGAGAAGCTTTCTTT
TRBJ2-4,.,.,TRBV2,CASIKTGTGNIQYF,TGTGCCAGCATAAAGACGGGGACGGGAAACATTCAGTACTTC
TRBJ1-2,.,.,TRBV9,CASSGDEDGVDYGYTF,TGTGCCAGCAGCGGGGATGAGGACGGGGTGGACTATGGCTACACCTTC
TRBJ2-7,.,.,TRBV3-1,CASSHLLRDTSYEQYF,TGTGCCAGCAGCCATCTTCTACGGGACACCTCCTACGAGCAGTACTTC
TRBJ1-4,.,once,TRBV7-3,CASSLTGGPNEKLFF,TGTGCCAGCAGCTTAACTGGGGGGCCTAATGAAAAACTGTTTTTT
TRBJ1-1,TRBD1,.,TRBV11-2,CASSPTGVGTEAFF,TGTGCCAGCAGCCCCACAGGGGTAGGGACTGAAGCTTTCTTT
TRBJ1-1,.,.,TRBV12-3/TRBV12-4,CASSLRARGLSLNTEAFF,TGTGCCAGCAGTTTAAGGGCTCGAGGGCTGTCGCTGAACACTGAAGCTTTCTTT
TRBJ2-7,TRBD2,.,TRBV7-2,CASSFRLAGTYEQYF,TGTGCCAGCAGCTTCCGGCTAGCGGGGACCTACGAGCAGTACTTC
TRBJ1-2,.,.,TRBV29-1,CSVTPSGVYGYTF,TGCAGCGTGACCCCTAGCGGCGTCTATGGCTACACCTTC
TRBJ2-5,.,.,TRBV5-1,CASSPDDPGGDQETQYF,TGCGCCAGCAGTCCTGACGACCCCGGAGGGGACCAAGAGACCCAGTACTTC
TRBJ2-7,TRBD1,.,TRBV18,CASSPPWTGGYDEQYF,TGTGCCAGCTCACCACCGTGGACAGGGGGCTACGACGAGCAGTACTTC
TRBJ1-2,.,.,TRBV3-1,CASSQVGQPNNYTF,TGTGCCAGCAGCCAAGTTGGACAGCCCAATAACTACACCTTC
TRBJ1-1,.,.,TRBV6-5,CASRVGDKEGAEAFF,TGTGCCAGCAGGGTAGGGGACAAGGAAGGTGCTGAAGCTTTCTTT
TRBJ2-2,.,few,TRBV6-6,CASSYTGSGELFF,TGTGCCAGCAGTTACACGGGGAGCGGGGAGCTGTTTTTT
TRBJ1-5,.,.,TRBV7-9,CASSPLGNQPQHF,TGTGCCAGCAGCCCTCTGGGCAATCAGCCCCAGCATTTT
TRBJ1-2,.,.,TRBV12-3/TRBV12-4,CASSLGGDGYTF,TGTGCCAGCAGTTTAGGGGGAGATGGCTACACCTTC
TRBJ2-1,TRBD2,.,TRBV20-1,CSARDQLAGGYNEQFF,TGCAGTGCTAGAGATCAACTAGCGGGGGGGTACAATGAGCAGTTCTTC
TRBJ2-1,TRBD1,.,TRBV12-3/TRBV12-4,CASSLNQGAVEQFF,TGTGCCAGCAGTTTAAACCAGGGGGCAGTTGAGCAGTTCTTC
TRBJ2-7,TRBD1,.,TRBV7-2,CASSWQGARGNEQYF,TGTGCCAGCAGCTGGCAGGGGGCCCGTGGCAACGAGCAGTACTTC
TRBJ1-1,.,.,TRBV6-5,CASTRGLNTEAFF,TGTGCCAGCACAAGGGGCCTGAACACTGAAGCTTTCTTT
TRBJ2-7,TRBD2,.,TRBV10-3,CAISEAGGRDEQYF,TGTGCCATCAGTGAAGCGGGGGGAAGGGACGAGCAGTACTTC
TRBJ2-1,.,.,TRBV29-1,CSVKDRQSYNEQFF,TGCAGCGTCAAAGACAGACAGTCCTACAATGAGCAGTTCTTC
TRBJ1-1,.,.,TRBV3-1,CASSPTANTEAFF,TGTGCCAGCTCACCTACCGCGAACACTGAAGCTTTCTTT
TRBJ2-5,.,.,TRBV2,CASSVEKETQYF,TGTGCCAGCAGTGTAGAAAAAGAGACCCAGTACTTC
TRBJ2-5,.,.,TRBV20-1,CSARDGASQETQYF,TGCAGTGCTAGAGATGGCGCCAGCCAAGAGACCCAGTACTTC
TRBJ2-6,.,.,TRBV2,CASRYRFLGANVLTF,TGTGCCAGCAGGTACAGGTTTCTTGGGGCCAACGTCCTGACTTTC
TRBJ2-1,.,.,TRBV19,CASSSRATYNEQFF,TGTGCCAGTAGCAGCAGGGCAACCTACAATGAGCAGTTCTTC
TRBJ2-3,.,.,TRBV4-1,CASSQDPADTQYF,TGCGCCAGCAGCCAAGATCCGGCAGATACGCAGTATTTT
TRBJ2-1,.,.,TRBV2,CASTPGSGLTGVQFF,TGTGCCAGCACCCCGGGGAGCGGCCTGACGGGTGTGCAGTTCTTC
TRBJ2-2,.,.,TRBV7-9,CASSLAPTVTGELFF,TGTGCCAGCAGCTTAGCCCCAACGGTCACCGGGGAGCTGTTTTTT
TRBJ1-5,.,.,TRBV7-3,CASSISRAPRGNQPQHF,TGTGCCAGCAGCATCTCCCGGGCCCCCCGCGGCAATCAGCCCCAGCATTTT
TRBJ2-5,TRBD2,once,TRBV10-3,CAISLGGGQETQYF,TGTGCCATCAGTCTTGGGGGGGGTCAAGAGACCCAGTACTTC
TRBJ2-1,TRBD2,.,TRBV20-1,CSARASGGANEQFF,TGCAGTGCTAGGGCTAGCGGGGGGGCAAATGAGCAGTTCTTC
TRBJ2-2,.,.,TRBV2,CASTSYPGELFF,TGTGCCAGTACTAGCTACCCCGGGGAGCTGTTTTTT
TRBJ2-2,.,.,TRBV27,CASSLTMSTGELFF,TGTGCCAGCAGTCTAACTATGTCCACCGGGGAGCTGTTTTTT